The present T cell receptor beta chain was sequenced within a study of blood T cell repertoires in COVID-19. V shed 4 bases, J shed 0 bases, and the junction held 3 bases outside the gene matches. Per germline, CDR1 SGDLS and CDR2 YYNGEE. The CDR3 contains 14 residues. The method was immunoSEQ multiplex PCR; TCRdb's version includes in-frame clones alone and lacks a portion of them. Of roughly 280,000 clones detected, approximately 86% appear once; the ten largest clones hold 2% to 2.5%. This rearrangement joins TRBV9 to TRBJ1-1; 7 bases fit TRBD1. This clonotype originated in a woman in her forties or fifties who had recovered from COVID-19. Sequenced: peripheral blood. The CDR3 reads CASSPGQLNTEAFF. The CDR3 region has the DNA TGTGCCAGCAGCCCGGGACAGTTGAACACTGAAGCTTTCTTT.